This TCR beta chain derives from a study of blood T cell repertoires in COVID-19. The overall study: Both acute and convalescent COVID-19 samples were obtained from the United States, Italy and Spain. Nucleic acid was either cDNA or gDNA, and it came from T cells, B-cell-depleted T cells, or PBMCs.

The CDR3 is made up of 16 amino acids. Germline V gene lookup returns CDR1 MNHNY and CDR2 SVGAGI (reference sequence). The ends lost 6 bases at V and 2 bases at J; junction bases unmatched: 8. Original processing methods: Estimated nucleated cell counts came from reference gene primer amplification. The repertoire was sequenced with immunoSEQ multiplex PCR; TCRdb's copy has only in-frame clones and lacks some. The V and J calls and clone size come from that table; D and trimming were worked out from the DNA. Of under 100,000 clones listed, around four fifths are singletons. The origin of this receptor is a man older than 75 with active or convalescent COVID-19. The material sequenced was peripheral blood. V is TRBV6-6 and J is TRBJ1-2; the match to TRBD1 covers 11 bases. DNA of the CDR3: TGTGCCAGCAGAGGACAGGGGGCGCTTCGGAACTATGGCTACACCTTC. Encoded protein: CASRGQGALRNYGYTF.